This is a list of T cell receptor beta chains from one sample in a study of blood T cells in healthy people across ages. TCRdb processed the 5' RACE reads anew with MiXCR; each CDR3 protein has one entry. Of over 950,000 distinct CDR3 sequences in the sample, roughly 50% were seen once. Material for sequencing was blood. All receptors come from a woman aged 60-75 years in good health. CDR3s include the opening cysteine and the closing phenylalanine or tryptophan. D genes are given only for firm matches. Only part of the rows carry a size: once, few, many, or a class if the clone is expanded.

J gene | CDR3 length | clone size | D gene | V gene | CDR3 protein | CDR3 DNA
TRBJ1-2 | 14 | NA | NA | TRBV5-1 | CASSFATSDYGYTF | TGCGCCAGCAGCTTCGCGACGAGCGACTATGGCTACACCTTC
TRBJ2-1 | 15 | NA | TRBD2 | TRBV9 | CASSALAGVGDEQFF | TGTGCCAGCAGCGCCTTGGCGGGAGTGGGTGATGAGCAGTTCTTC
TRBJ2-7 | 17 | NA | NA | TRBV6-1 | CASSGDDTDFPPYEQYF | TGTGCCAGCAGTGGCGACGACACCGATTTTCCCCCCTACGAGCAGTACTTC
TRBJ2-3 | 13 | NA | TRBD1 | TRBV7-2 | CAGSRDRTDTQYF | TGTGCCGGCTCCCGGGACAGAACTGATACGCAGTATTTT
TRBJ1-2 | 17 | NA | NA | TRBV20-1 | CSARGLVGEKGNYGYTF | TGCAGTGCTAGAGGGTTGGTGGGCGAAAAGGGGAATTATGGCTACACCTTC
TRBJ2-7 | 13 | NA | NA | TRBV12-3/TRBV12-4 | CASGPGEAYEQYF | TGTGCCAGCGGGCCTGGTGAGGCCTACGAGCAGTACTTC
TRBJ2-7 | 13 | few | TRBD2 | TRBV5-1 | CASSDRLAGEQYF | TGCGCCAGCAGCGACCGACTAGCGGGCGAGCAGTACTTC
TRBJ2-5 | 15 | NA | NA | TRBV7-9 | CASSLESLVLETQYF | TGTGCCAGCAGCTTAGAATCTCTAGTCTTGGAGACCCAGTACTTC
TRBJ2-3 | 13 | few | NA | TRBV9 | CASSVGWEDTQYF | TGTGCCAGCAGCGTAGGCTGGGAAGATACGCAGTATTTT
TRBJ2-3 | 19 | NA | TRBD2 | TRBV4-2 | CASSLLQRLAGGATDTQYF | TGTGCCAGCAGCCTCCTACAGAGGCTAGCGGGAGGGGCCACAGATACGCAGTATTTT
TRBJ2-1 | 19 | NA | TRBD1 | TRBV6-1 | CASLGTEQLYFTTYNEQFF | TGTGCCAGCCTCGGGACAGAGCAACTTTACTTCACTACCTACAATGAGCAGTTCTTC
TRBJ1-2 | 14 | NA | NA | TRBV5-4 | CASSFTGANYGYTF | TGTGCCAGCAGCTTCACGGGAGCCAACTATGGCTACACCTTC
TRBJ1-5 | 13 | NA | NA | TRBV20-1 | CSAPGRGTQPQHF | TGCAGTGCCCCCGGACGGGGGACTCAGCCCCAGCATTTT
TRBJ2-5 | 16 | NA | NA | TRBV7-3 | CASSLMGVGAEETQYF | TGTGCCAGCAGCTTAATGGGAGTCGGCGCAGAAGAGACCCAGTACTTC
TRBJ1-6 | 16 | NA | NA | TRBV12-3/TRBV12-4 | CASSPYATGMNSPLHF | TGTGCCAGCAGTCCCTACGCAACAGGGATGAATTCACCCCTCCACTTT
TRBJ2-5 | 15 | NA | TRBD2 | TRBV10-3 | CAIREAGGGRKTQYF | TGTGCCATCAGGGAAGCGGGAGGCGGTCGAAAGACCCAGTACTTC
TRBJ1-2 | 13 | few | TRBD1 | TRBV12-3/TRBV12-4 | CASSSPGTGSYTF | TGTGCCAGCAGTTCACCCGGGACAGGGAGCTACACCTTC
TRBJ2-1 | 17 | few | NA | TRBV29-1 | CSPLVVSSGLFYNEQFF | TGCAGCCCGTTGGTGGTTTCGTCTGGCCTCTTCTACAATGAGCAGTTCTTC
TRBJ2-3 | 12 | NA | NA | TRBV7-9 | CASSPGPVQLYF | TGTGCCAGCAGCCCAGGGCCCGTCCAATTGTATTTT
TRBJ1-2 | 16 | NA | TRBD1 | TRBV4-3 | CASSQDFGQGNYGYTF | TGCGCCAGCAGCCAAGATTTCGGACAGGGGAACTATGGCTACACCTTC
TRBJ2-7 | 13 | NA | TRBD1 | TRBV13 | CASSPRTGRAQYF | TGTGCCAGCAGCCCCCGGACAGGAAGGGCGCAGTACTTC
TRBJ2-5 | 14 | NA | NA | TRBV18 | CASSPGGGRETQYF | TGTGCCAGCTCACCAGGAGGGGGCCGGGAGACCCAGTACTTC